One and the same sample provided the 17 T cell receptor beta chains below, sequenced in a study of human T cells and chemical hapten exposure. The time point: patch test 1, 2 weeks after DPC sensitization. Indicated treatment: therapeutic diphenylcyclopropenone sensitization with weekly scalp DPC. Total RNA was extracted from unfractionated whole blood. TCRdb re-analysed the RACE reads in MiXCR, keeping a single row per CDR3 protein. The sample has approximately 34,000 distinct CDR3 sequences; around 6.5% are singletons. The material was whole blood, obtained in connection with sensitization to the hapten diphenylcyclopropenone (DPC). Receptors were obtained from a woman aged 25 to 39 with alopecia areata. Some clones in this sample may be carry-over from other donors' samples.

This clonotype was seen only a few times. The CDR3, as DNA: TGTGCCAGCAGCTTAACTAGCGGGGGTATGGATACGCAGTATTTT. This gives the protein CASSLTSGGMDTQYF. The gene calls are TRBV11-2 and TRBJ2-3, with 11 bases lining up with TRBD2. Germline lookup yields CDR1 SGHAT and CDR2 FQNNGV. V was pared by 2 bases and J by 6 bases, with 4 bases of the junction left unmatched. The CDR3 is 15 amino acids.

The sample holds many counts of this clonotype. This chain links TRBV20-1 with TRBJ2-5; 10 bases map to TRBD1. Germline lookup yields CDR1 DFQATT and CDR2 SNEGSKA (reference sequence). The junction had 3 bases not matched to a gene; V was cut back by 1 base and J by 4 bases. This CDR3 is 14 amino acids long. In nucleotides, the CDR3 is TGCAGTGCTAGAGGGGACAGGGGAAGAGAGACCCAGTACTTC. Its protein is CSARGDRGRETQYF.

This clonotype has at least ten counts. The V and J genes are TRBV28 and TRBJ1-5; D uncertain. The CDR3 runs to 13 residues. Germline lookup yields CDR1 MDHEN and CDR2 SYDVKM. Trimming shortened V by 6 bases and J by 3 bases, and 9 bases separated the two germline ends. CDR3 DNA: TGTGCCAGCAGGGGCCAGAACAATCAGCCCCAGCATTTT. As protein: CASRGQNNQPQHF.

This clonotype was counted ten times or more. The genes are TRBV20-1 and TRBJ1-1, with D maybe TRBD1 (6 bases). Germline V CDR1 and CDR2: DFQATT, SNEGSKA (reference sequence). This CDR3 has 11 residues. Trimming shortened V by 6 bases and J by 9 bases, and 14 bases separated the two germline ends. The CDR3 sequence is CSALGQTKAFF. As DNA, the CDR3 is TGCAGTGCCCTGGGACAAACGAAAGCTTTCTTT.

On this clonotype: A much larger clone differs by one base, so this may be a read error. The rearrangement links TRBV30 to TRBJ1-1, with D unclear. V was shortened by 8 bases and J by 0 bases, with 10 bases between the two germline ends. The CDR3 runs 12 residues. Germline V gives CDR1 GTSNPN, CDR2 SVGIG (reference sequence). The CDR3 sequence is CAGCRLNTEAFF. The CDR3 DNA reads as TGTGCCGGCTGCAGGCTGAACACTGAAGCTTTCTTT. Variable domain in full (rest from reference TRBV30 and TRBJ1-1): SQTIHQWPATLVQPVGSPLSLECTVEGTSNPNLYWYRQAAGRGLQLLFYSVGIGQISSEVPQNLSASRPQDRQFILSSKKLLLSDSGFYLCAGCRLNTEAFFGQGTRLTVV.

This clonotype was detected many times. The V gene is TRBV12-3 or TRBV12-4, the J gene TRBJ2-7, with D tentatively TRBD1 (5 bases). Trimming took off 6 bases at V and 3 bases at J, with 18 bases between the two ends. The CDR3 runs 15 residues. CDR3 protein: CASRTRQSQVYEQYF. The CDR3, as DNA: TGTGCCAGCAGAACACGACAGAGTCAAGTCTACGAGCAGTACTTC.

This clonotype came up many times. The chain combines TRBV5-1 with TRBJ1-1; D is ambiguous. Germline-derived CDR1 and CDR2 are SGHRS and YFSETQ. V lost 4 bases, J lost 0 bases, and 7 bases lay in between. The CDR3 runs 13 residues. CDR3 coding DNA: TGCGCCAGCAGCAGAGAGATGAACACTGAAGCTTTCTTT. Its protein product is CASSREMNTEAFF.

This clonotype was seen repeatedly, ten times or more. The CDR3 spells CASSQDASGGAHTQYF. The CDR3 DNA reads TGTGCCAGCAGCCAAGACGCCAGCGGGGGGGCCCATACGCAGTATTTT. This chain links TRBV3-1 with TRBJ2-3, with 10 nucleotides matching TRBD2. Unmatched junction bases numbered 7, after V lost 0 bases and J lost 7 bases. The CDR3 extends over 16 amino acids. Germline CDR1 LGHDT, CDR2 YNNKEL (reference sequence).

Ten or more counts support this clonotype. This chain's CDR3 is CASRGNLDTQYF. The CDR3, as DNA: TGTGCCAGCCGGGGGAATTTAGATACGCAGTATTTT. The V and J genes are TRBV28 and TRBJ2-3, with D perhaps matching TRBD2 (6 bases). V dropped 8 bases and J dropped 5 bases, with 11 bases sitting between them. This CDR3 is built from 12 residues. Germline V gene data show CDR1 as MDHEN and CDR2 as SYDVKM.

This clonotype appeared many times. V gene TRBV5-5 combines with J gene TRBJ1-5; the D gene is possibly TRBD1 (5 bases). The CDR3 spans 14 residues. Germline V CDR1 and CDR2: SGHKS, YYEKEE (reference sequence). Trimming pared 0 bases from V and 5 bases from J, leaving 9 bases between. The CDR3 reads CASSLAGPDQPQHF. CDR3 coding DNA: TGTGCCAGCAGCTTGGCAGGGCCGGATCAGCCCCAGCATTTT.

The rearrangement links TRBV5-4 to TRBJ2-3; D ambiguous. V was clipped by 5 bases and J by 0 bases, with 7 bases between them. Germline CDR1 reads SGHNT; CDR2 reads YYREEE (reference sequence). The CDR3 totals 13 residues. CDR3 nucleotides: TGTGCCAGCAGGCTTACTAGCACAGATACGCAGTATTTT. This codes for CASRLTSTDTQYF.

This clonotype was detected a few times. V usage is TRBV9 and J usage is TRBJ2-3, with 8 bases matching TRBD1. The junction had 3 bases not matched to a gene; V was cut back by 3 bases and J by 3 bases. Per the germline V gene, CDR1 is SGDLS and CDR2 is YYNGEE. This CDR3 region has 14 residues. CDR3 coding DNA: TGTGCCAGCAGCGGGCGGACAGGGACAGATACGCAGTATTTT. This sequence encodes CASSGRTGTDTQYF.

This clonotype was recorded at least ten times. This chain joins TRBV6-2 or TRBV6-3 and TRBJ2-7, with a possible D match to TRBD2 (6 bases). Germline V gene data show CDR1 as MNHEY and CDR2 as SVGEGT. V lost 6 bases and J 6 bases, leaving 21 bases between the germline ends. The length of the CDR3 is 15 residues. CDR3 protein: CASSIPQGGNSEQYF. The CDR3 region has the DNA TGTGCCAGCAGCATTCCCCAGGGAGGAAACTCCGAGCAGTACTTC.

The rearrangement links TRBV5-4 to TRBJ2-2; D is possibly TRBD1 (6 bases). This CDR3 region has 15 residues. V was pared by 0 bases and J by 4 bases, with 10 bases between. The germline CDR1 and CDR2 sequences are SGHNT and YYREEE (reference sequence). The CDR3 reads CASSLDRARTGELFF. As DNA, the CDR3 is TGTGCCAGCAGCTTGGACAGGGCCCGCACCGGGGAGCTGTTTTTT.

In this sample, this clonotype turned up many times. V and J are TRBV4-2 and TRBJ2-7; 8 bases map to TRBD1. This CDR3 is built from 15 residues. Germline CDR1 is LGHNA and CDR2 is YNFKEQ. V was clipped by 4 bases and J by 6 bases; unmatched bases: 11. The CDR3 here is CASSLETGAVGEQYF. For the CDR3, the DNA is TGTGCCAGCAGCCTTGAGACAGGGGCGGTAGGCGAGCAGTACTTC.

This clonotype occurred a few times. The V call is TRBV29-1, the J call TRBJ1-2; TRBD1 matches at 9 bases. The germline gives CDR1 SQVTM, CDR2 ANQGSEA. Trimming took 8 bases from V and 8 from J; bases not matched to a gene: 12. The CDR3 has 13 residues. The CDR3 DNA reads as TGCAGCCTACTCACGGGACAGGGAGACGGCTACACCTTC. This encodes CSLLTGQGDGYTF.

This clonotype was found many times. Here the CDR3 reads CASRKTGERPPLHF. CDR3 nucleotides: TGTGCCAGCAGGAAGACAGGGGAGAGGCCACCCCTCCACTTT. The chain has TRBV6-2 or TRBV6-3 and TRBJ1-6, with 8 bases matching TRBD1. The V gene end was trimmed by 6 bases and the J gene end by 11 bases; junction bases not matched to a gene: 9. This CDR3 region has 14 residues. Looked up from germline, CDR1 is MNHEY and CDR2 is SVGEGT.